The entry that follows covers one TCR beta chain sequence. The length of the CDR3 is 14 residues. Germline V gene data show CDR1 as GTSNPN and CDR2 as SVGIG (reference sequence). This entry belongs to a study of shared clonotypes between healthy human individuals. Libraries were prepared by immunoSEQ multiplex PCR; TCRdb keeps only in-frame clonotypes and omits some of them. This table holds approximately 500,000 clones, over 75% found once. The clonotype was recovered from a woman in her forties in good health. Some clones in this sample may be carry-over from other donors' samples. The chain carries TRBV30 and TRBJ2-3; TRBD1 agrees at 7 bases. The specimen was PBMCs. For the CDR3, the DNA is TGTGCACTGGGGACAGCCTATAGCACAGATACGCAGTATTTT. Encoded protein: CALGTAYSTDTQYF. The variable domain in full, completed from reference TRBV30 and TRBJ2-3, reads SQTIHQWPATLVQPVGSPLSLECTVEGTSNPNLYWYRQAAGRGLQLLFYSVGIGQISSEVPQNLSASRPQDRQFILSSKKLLLSDSGFYLCALGTAYSTDTQYFGPGTRLTVL.